Below are 15 T cell receptor beta chains sequenced from a single sample in a study of shared clonotypes between healthy human individuals. TCRdb's table, derived via immunoSEQ multiplex PCR, lists solely in-frame clones and lacks some. Of approximately 2,200,000 clones in the sample, just over 90% were seen once. CD45RO-negative cells were positively selected for CCR7, leaving out terminally differentiated effector memory CD45RA+ cells. Specimen: naive CD8+ T cells from PBMCs. Receptors originate from a man in his late teens or twenties in good health. Some clones in this sample may be carry-over from other donors' samples.

This chain joins TRBV10-2 and TRBJ1-4, with D perhaps matching TRBD1 (6 bases). V dropped 6 bases and J dropped 1 base, with 15 bases sitting between them. Germline V lookup: CDR1 WSHSY, CDR2 SAAADI. The CDR3 has 16 amino acids. The CDR3 DNA sequence: TGCGCCAGCAGACAGGGTTTTAAAGTAACTAATGAAAAACTGTTTTTT. It specifies CASRQGFKVTNEKLFF.

Worth noting for this clone: This sample includes further DNA sequences coding for the same CDR3. The J gene is TRBJ2-7, the V gene TRBV29-1; 7 bases map to TRBD1. Germline CDR1 reads SQVTM; CDR2 reads ANQGSEA. The CDR3 totals 13 residues. The ends lost 2 bases at V and 0 bases at J; junction bases unmatched: 1. CDR3 region: CSVERDSSYEQYF. The CDR3 region has the DNA TGCAGCGTTGAAAGGGACAGCTCCTACGAGCAGTACTTC.

The genes are TRBV29-1 and TRBJ2-1; TRBD2 matches 13 bases. The V segment lost 6 bases and the J segment 7 bases; nucleotides outside the gene matches: 15. The germline gives CDR1 SQVTM, CDR2 ANQGSEA. The CDR3 has 17 residues. The CDR3 nucleotides read TGCAGCGTCCCAACTCCGGGACTAGCGGGGTCCACAAATGAGCAGTTCTTC. Translated, it gives CSVPTPGLAGSTNEQFF.

The CDR3 region has the DNA TGTGCCAGCAGTCTACTGGCGGATAGCTCCTACGAGCAGTACTTC. As protein: CASSLLADSSYEQYF. This sequence joins TRBV27 and TRBJ2-7; D is undetermined. Germline V gene lookup returns CDR1 MNHEY and CDR2 SMNVEV (reference sequence). The CDR3 is made up of 15 amino acids. V was pared by 5 bases and J by 0 bases, with 14 bases between.

This sequence joins TRBV4-2 and TRBJ2-4; D may be TRBD2 (6 bases). V was cut by 0 bases and J by 6 bases, with 24 bases left in between. Germline V gene lookup returns CDR1 LGHNA and CDR2 YNFKEQ. The CDR3 totals 19 residues. For the CDR3, the DNA is TGTGCCAGCAGCCAAGATCATTCTGGCCTACCTTGGGACTTAAACATTCAGTACTTC. Translated: CASSQDHSGLPWDLNIQYF.

Only one count was recorded for this clone. This chain links TRBV27 with TRBJ1-2; no clear D. The length of the CDR3 is 15 residues. CDR1 and CDR2 (germline): MNHEY, SMNVEV (reference sequence). V was shortened by 4 bases and J by 3 bases, with 15 bases between the two germline ends. The CDR3 spells CASSSTLGVDYGYTF. CDR3 DNA: TGTGCCAGCAGTTCTACCCTCGGGGTAGACTATGGCTACACCTTC.

V usage is TRBV29-1 and J usage is TRBJ2-7; 9 positions match TRBD1. V shed 6 bases, J shed 5 bases, and the junction held 8 bases outside the gene matches. From germline, CDR1 is SQVTM and CDR2 ANQGSEA. The CDR3 is 13 amino acids. The CDR3 spells CSVGTGKPHEQYF. For the CDR3, the DNA is TGCAGCGTGGGGACAGGGAAACCCCACGAGCAGTACTTC.

The chain recombines TRBV7-2 with TRBJ2-1, with 13 bases identical to TRBD2. Germline V gene lookup returns CDR1 SGHTA and CDR2 FQGNSA. This CDR3 has 17 amino acids. Trimming took 5 bases from V and 8 from J; bases not matched to a gene: 12. The CDR3 protein is CASSTRTSGGNMDEQFF. CDR3 nucleotides: TGTGCCAGCAGCACTAGGACTAGCGGGGGAAACATGGATGAGCAGTTCTTC.

The chain joins TRBV9 to TRBJ1-1; maybe TRBD1 (5 bases). Trimming took 1 base from V and 4 from J, leaving 14 bases between them. In germline, CDR1 is SGDLS, CDR2 YYNGEE. The CDR3 runs to 15 residues. CDR3 nucleotides: TGTGCCAGCAGCGTAAACCCGGGTGGGGGCACTGAAGCTTTCTTT. Protein product: CASSVNPGGGTEAFF.

The gene calls are TRBV7-9 and TRBJ1-1; 7 bases are a match to TRBD1. Germline assignment: CDR1 SEHNR and CDR2 FQNEAQ (reference sequence). The trim removed 3 bases at V and 12 bases at J, leaving 10 bases unmatched. The CDR3 extends over 13 amino acids. The CDR3 region has the DNA TGTGCCAGCAGCTTTTTGGAGGGGGCGGAATCTTTCTTT. The encoded protein is CASSFLEGAESFF.

CDR3 region: CASSTIDSSYEQYF. In nucleotides, the CDR3 is TGTGCCAGCAGTACAATAGACTCCTCCTACGAGCAGTACTTC. This rearrangement joins TRBV28 to TRBJ2-7; D gene ambiguous. The germline gives CDR1 MDHEN, CDR2 SYDVKM. The CDR3 covers 14 residues. V dropped 5 bases and J dropped 0 bases, with 11 bases sitting between them.

The chain joins TRBV27 to TRBJ1-4, with TRBD1 matching 10 bases. Germline values: CDR1 MNHEY, CDR2 SMNVEV (reference sequence). The CDR3 is made up of 15 amino acids. The V and J ends lost 4 bases and 8 bases, in that order; junction bases with no gene match: 7. CDR3 sequence (DNA): TGTGCCAGCAGTTCGAGGGACAGGGGATACGAAAAACTGTTTTTT. It specifies CASSSRDRGYEKLFF.

This chain uses TRBV28 with TRBJ1-2; 7 bases fit TRBD1. CDR3 length: 14 amino acids. Germline loops: CDR1 MDHEN, CDR2 SYDVKM. V trimming: 4 bases; J trimming: 4 bases; junction bases outside the gene matches: 6. DNA of the CDR3: TGTGCCAGCAGTTGGATCCGGGACAGCTATGGCTACACCTTC. Protein: CASSWIRDSYGYTF.

The chain uses TRBV27 and TRBJ2-7; no clear D. Trimming took 3 bases from V and 2 from J, leaving 8 bases between them. CDR1 MNHEY and CDR2 SMNVEV come from the germline V gene (reference sequence). This CDR3 has 13 residues. The CDR3 nucleotides read TGTGCCAGCAGTTTGAAGACAACCTACGAGCAGTACTTC. This translates into CASSLKTTYEQYF.

This clone came up once. The rearrangement uses TRBV19 and TRBJ1-5; the match to TRBD1 covers 7 bases. Germline values: CDR1 LNHDA, CDR2 SQIVND (reference sequence). The CDR3 has 12 residues. V gave up 9 bases and J gave up 7 bases; unmatched junction bases: 6. Here the CDR3 DNA reads TGTGCCAGCCATACAGGGGCCCAGCCCCAGCATTTT. Translating it yields CASHTGAQPQHF.